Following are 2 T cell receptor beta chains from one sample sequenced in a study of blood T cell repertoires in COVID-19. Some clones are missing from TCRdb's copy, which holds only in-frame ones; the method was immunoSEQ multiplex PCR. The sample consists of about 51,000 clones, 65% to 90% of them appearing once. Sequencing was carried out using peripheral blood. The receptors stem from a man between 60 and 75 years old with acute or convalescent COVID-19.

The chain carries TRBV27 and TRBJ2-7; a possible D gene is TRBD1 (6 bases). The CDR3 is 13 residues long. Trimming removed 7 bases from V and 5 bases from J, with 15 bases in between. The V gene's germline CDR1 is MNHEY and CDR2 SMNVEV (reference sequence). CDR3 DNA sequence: TGTGCCAGCACCTCTTTCAGGGGCCACGAGCAGTACTTC. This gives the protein CASTSFRGHEQYF.

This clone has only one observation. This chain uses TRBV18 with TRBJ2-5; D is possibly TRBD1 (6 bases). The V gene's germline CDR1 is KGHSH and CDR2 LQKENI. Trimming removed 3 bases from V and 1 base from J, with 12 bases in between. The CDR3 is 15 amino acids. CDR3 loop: CASSPFRGSQETQYF. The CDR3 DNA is TGTGCCAGCTCACCGTTCAGGGGATCCCAAGAGACCCAGTACTTC.